This TCR beta chain is from a study of metastatic and nonmetastatic thyroid tumors. On the study more broadly: Patients with malignant and benign thyroid disease provided blood and tumor or nodule tissue, whose repertoires were compared. The study's findings and limits: Across blood and tumor, TCR beta diversity in malignant thyroid tumors was reportedly significantly higher than in benign nodules.

The CDR3 has 15 amino acids. The germline V and J ends were trimmed by 7 bases and 0 bases, with 12 bases remaining between them. Germline CDR1 and CDR2: MNHNS and SASEGT. In the authors' methods: The distant-metastasis classifier for papillary thyroid cancer was built from CDR3 differences across clinicopathological groups. TCRdb called clones again from the PCR reads with MiXCR. V and J calls and clone size were set by TCRdb, not the authors. The sample lists some 45,000 clones, roughly 15% seen once, with about 20% in the top ten. Every patient was untreated before thyroid surgery. This clone was observed many times. Its antigen is undetermined.

The sequencing input was blood. This chain joins TRBV6-1 and TRBJ1-4; a weak D match, TRBD1 (5 bases). The sequence derives from a female donor with papillary thyroid cancer or a benign thyroid nodule (not recorded which). Some clones in this sample may be carry-over from other donors' samples. The CDR3 coding sequence is TGTGCCAGCAACCCAGGGCCTGCAACTAATGAAAAACTGTTTTTT. Its translation: CASNPGPATNEKLFF.